The 3 T cell receptor beta chains in this list originate from one sample, sequenced in a study of cytomegalovirus exposure and HLA in healthy donors (dated 2017 in TCRdb). Preparation of the library involved the immunoSEQ multiplex PCR assay. For the multiplex PCR, a mixture combining 60 forward primers for TCR Vbeta segments and 13 reverse primers for TCR Jbeta segments was used. This is the immuneACCESS table as TCRdb keeps it, with only in-frame sequences that have V and J called. A part of the clones is gone; compared with another copy, unresolved V genes explain less than half, and the rest is unexplained. This sample gives about 140,000 clones in total; 68% of them show up just once. Of the sample, more than 9% falls within the top ten clones. Sample: PBMCs. These receptors originate from a young man in good health and CMV-seropositive.

This clone was counted between two and nine times. The V call is TRBV7-3, the J call TRBJ2-1; TRBD2 matches at 11 bases. Trimming at V came to 1 base and at J to 6 bases, leaving 2 bases not matched to a gene. This CDR3 region has 15 residues. CDR1 and CDR2 from the germline V gene are SGHTA and FQGTGA. In nucleotides, the CDR3 is TGTGCCAGCAGCTTAAGACTAGCGGGGACCAATGAGCAGTTCTTC. The encoded protein is CASSLRLAGTNEQFF.

This rearrangement joins TRBV7-9 to TRBJ2-7; 11 nucleotides agree with TRBD2. Per the germline V gene, CDR1 is SEHNR and CDR2 is FQNEAQ (reference sequence). The CDR3 is made up of 14 amino acids. The V segment lost 4 bases and the J segment 4 bases; nucleotides outside the gene matches: 3. The CDR3 DNA reads TGTGCCAGCAGCTCACTAGCGGGAGTATACGAGCAGTACTTC. It specifies CASSSLAGVYEQYF. Combining the CDR3 with reference TRBV7-9 and TRBJ2-7 gives the whole variable domain DTGVSQNPRHKITKRGQNVTFRCDPISEHNRLYWYRQTLGQGPEFLTYFQNEAQLEKSRLLSDRFSAERPKGSFSTLEIQRTEQGDSAMYLCASSSLAGVYEQYFGPGTRLTVT.

The sample holds a few counts of this clone. This chain connects TRBV7-9 to TRBJ2-2, with D tentatively TRBD2 (6 bases). The CDR3 loop spans 13 amino acids. V lost 4 bases to trimming and J lost 7 bases, with 10 bases between them. In germline, CDR1 is SEHNR, CDR2 FQNEAQ (reference sequence). The CDR3: CASSSTGGGELFF. CDR3 bases: TGTGCCAGCAGCTCTACCGGGGGCGGGGAGCTGTTTTTT. The full variable domain, rest sourced from reference TRBV7-9 and TRBJ2-2, is DTGVSQNPRHKITKRGQNVTFRCDPISEHNRLYWYRQTLGQGPEFLTYFQNEAQLEKSRLLSDRFSAERPKGSFSTLEIQRTEQGDSAMYLCASSSTGGGELFFGEGSRLTVL.